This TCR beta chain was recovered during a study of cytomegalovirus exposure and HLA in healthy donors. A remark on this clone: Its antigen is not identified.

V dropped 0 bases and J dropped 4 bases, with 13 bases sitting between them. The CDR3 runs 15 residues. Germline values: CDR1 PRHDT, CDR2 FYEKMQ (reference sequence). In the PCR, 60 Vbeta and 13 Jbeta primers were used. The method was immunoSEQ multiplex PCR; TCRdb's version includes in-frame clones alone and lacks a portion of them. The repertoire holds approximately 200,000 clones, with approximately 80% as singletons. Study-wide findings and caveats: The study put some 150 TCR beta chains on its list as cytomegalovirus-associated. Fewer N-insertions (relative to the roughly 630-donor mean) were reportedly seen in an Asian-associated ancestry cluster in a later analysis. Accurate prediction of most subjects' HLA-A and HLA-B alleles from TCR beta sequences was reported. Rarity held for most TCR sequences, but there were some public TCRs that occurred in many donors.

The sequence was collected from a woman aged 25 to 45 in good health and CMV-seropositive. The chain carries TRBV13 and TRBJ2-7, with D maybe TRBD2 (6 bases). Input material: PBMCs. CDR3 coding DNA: TGTGCCAGCAGCTTAGGCCTTGGGGGGTTATACGAGCAGTACTTC. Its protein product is CASSLGLGGLYEQYF.